The next 6 T cell receptor beta chains were all read from a single sample in a study of cytomegalovirus exposure and HLA in healthy donors. The PCR was carried out with 60 Vbeta primers and 13 Jbeta primers. Sequenced by immunoSEQ multiplex PCR; TCRdb stores in-frame clones only, minus some. Counted here are about 140,000 clones, more than 60% occurring once; the ten biggest clones make up approximately 6.5%. The specimen sequenced was PBMCs. Receptors originate from a woman aged 55 to 70 in good health and CMV-seronegative.

This clone was seen more than once but under ten times. The chain is built from TRBV7-6 and TRBJ1-2; maybe TRBD1 (6 bases). This CDR3 is 13 amino acids long. The V end lost 1 base, the J end lost 7 bases, and 10 bases lay between the germline ends. Germline assignment: CDR1 SGHVS and CDR2 FNYEAQ. The CDR3 sequence is CASSLVAGAGYTF. The CDR3 DNA is TGTGCCAGCAGCTTAGTGGCGGGGGCTGGCTACACCTTC.

The chain recombines TRBV6-1 with TRBJ2-4; 8 nucleotides match TRBD2. Trimming cost V 6 bases and J 6 bases; bases outside gene matches: 1. From germline, CDR1 is MNHNS and CDR2 SASEGT. The CDR3 totals 12 residues. This CDR3 is CASRGTRNIQYF. In DNA, the CDR3 is TGTGCCAGCAGGGGGACTAGAAACATTCAGTACTTC.

This clone turned up a few times. The chain has TRBV7-5 and TRBJ2-2; TRBD2, the table's D call, was not compared with the DNA. TRBV7-5 is termed a pseudogene. This CDR3 contains 12 residues. DNA for the CDR3: TGTGTCAGACCCGGGGGGTACGGGGAGCTGTTTTTT. Translation: CVRPGGYGELFF.

This clone appeared a few times. The chain links TRBV12-5 to TRBJ1-6; 8 bases map to TRBD1. CDR1 and CDR2 (germline): LGHNT, FRNRAP. Unmatched junction bases numbered 11, after V lost 1 base and J lost 9 bases. The CDR3 totals 17 residues. The CDR3 loop is CASGLAPQGAPGSPLHF. The CDR3, as DNA: TGTGCTAGTGGTTTGGCACCCCAGGGGGCGCCGGGTTCACCCCTCCACTTT.

This rearrangement joins TRBV6-5 to TRBJ1-1, with 8 bases aligning to TRBD1. V dropped 0 bases and J dropped 7; count of bases not matched to a gene: 10. This CDR3 region has 16 residues. Germline lookup yields CDR1 MNHEY and CDR2 SVGAGI. This CDR3 is CASSYSIRQGMGEAFF. CDR3 nucleotides: TGTGCCAGCAGTTACTCGATACGACAGGGGATGGGTGAAGCTTTCTTT.

The chain carries TRBV10-3 and TRBJ2-7, with D perhaps TRBD1 (5 bases). Germline V gene data show CDR1 as ENHRY and CDR2 as SYGVKD. V shed 4 bases and J shed 4 bases, with 17 bases lying between them. The CDR3 totals 15 residues. Here the CDR3 DNA reads TGTGCCATCAGTGGTGACAGTTCGGAACGTTACGAGCAGTACTTC. Translation: CAISGDSSERYEQYF.